Presented here are 12 T cell receptor beta chains from one specimen sequenced in a study of cytomegalovirus exposure and HLA in healthy donors. Here immunoSEQ multiplex PCR was the method, and the copy in TCRdb shows in-frame clones only, minus some. The data show 150,000 or so clones, approximately 86% seen once. The sample was PBMCs. These receptors all come from a man in his thirties or forties in good health and CMV-seropositive.

This sequence joins TRBV4-2 and TRBJ2-5; 12 nucleotides agree with TRBD2. Germline loops: CDR1 LGHNA, CDR2 YNFKEQ. V shed 1 base and J 4 bases; nucleotides not matched to a gene: 1. The CDR3 contains 15 residues. The CDR3 loop reads CASSQASGGAETQYF. The DNA for the CDR3 is TGTGCCAGCAGCCAAGCTAGCGGGGGGGCAGAGACCCAGTACTTC.

The CDR3 bases are TGTGCCAGCAGTTCGAGTGCGGGGCCCCTCTCCTACGAGCAGTACTTC. It encodes CASSSSAGPLSYEQYF. This chain uses TRBV27 with TRBJ2-7; the D gene is possibly TRBD2 (6 bases). V was shortened by 4 bases and J by 0 bases, with 16 bases between the two germline ends. The CDR3 has 16 amino acids. Germline-derived CDR1 and CDR2 are MNHEY and SMNVEV (reference sequence).

The chain combines TRBV19 with TRBJ2-6, with no clear D. This CDR3 contains 13 residues. The ends were cut back, 5 bases at V and 4 bases at J, with 6 bases in the middle. Germline V gene lookup returns CDR1 LNHDA and CDR2 SQIVND (reference sequence). The CDR3 here is CASSFSGANVLTF. DNA for the CDR3: TGTGCCAGTAGTTTTAGCGGGGCCAACGTCCTGACTTTC. The whole variable domain, filled in from reference TRBV19 and TRBJ2-6, reads DGGITQSPKYLFRKEGQNVTLSCEQNLNHDAMYWYRQDPGQGLRLIYYSQIVNDFQKGDIAEGYSVSREKKESFPLTVTSAQKNPTAFYLCASSFSGANVLTFGAGSRLTVL.

The chain recombines TRBV5-1 with TRBJ1-5; 9 positions agree with TRBD1. V was clipped by 2 bases and J by 5 bases; unmatched bases: 2. The germline CDR1 and CDR2 sequences are SGHRS and YFSETQ. CDR3 size: 14 residues. CDR3: CASSLGDRDQPQHF. The CDR3 DNA sequence: TGCGCCAGCAGCTTAGGGGACAGGGATCAGCCCCAGCATTTT. Variable domain in full (rest from reference TRBV5-1 and TRBJ1-5): KAGVTQTPRYLIKTRGQQVTLSCSPISGHRSVSWYQQTPGQGLQFLFEYFSETQRNKGNFPGRFSGRQFSNSRSEMNVSTLELGDSALYLCASSLGDRDQPQHFGDGTRLSIL.

The CDR3 region is CASKTSGGNTGELFF. CDR3 DNA sequence: TGTGCCAGCAAGACAAGCGGGGGGAACACCGGGGAGCTGTTTTTT. V and J are TRBV6-5 and TRBJ2-2; 8 positions agree with TRBD2. Germline lookup yields CDR1 MNHEY and CDR2 SVGAGI. The CDR3 is 15 amino acids. With 7 bases clipped from V and 1 base from J, the junction kept 5 bases outside the gene matches.

V and J are TRBV30 and TRBJ2-3; D possibly corresponds to TRBD2 (7 bases). In germline, CDR1 is GTSNPN, CDR2 SVGIG (reference sequence). CDR3 size: 14 residues. The V end lost 3 bases, the J end lost 5 bases, and 15 bases lay between the germline ends. CDR3 sequence: CAWRFGGQEDTQYF. The CDR3 DNA reads TGTGCCTGGAGGTTCGGGGGGCAGGAAGATACGCAGTATTTT.

This clone has only a few counts. This CDR3 is CATSTRTGSGSPLHF. As DNA, the CDR3 is TGTGCCACCAGCACCCGGACAGGGAGTGGATCACCCCTCCACTTT. V usage is TRBV15 and J usage is TRBJ1-6, with 8 positions matching TRBD1. Germline V gives CDR1 LNHNV, CDR2 YYDKDF (reference sequence). V dropped 4 bases and J dropped 10; count of bases not matched to a gene: 9. There are 15 residues in the CDR3.

Only a few counts were recorded for this clone. CDR3 DNA sequence: TGCGCCAGCAGCCAAGACAGGGGGTGGGAAGAAAAACTGTTTTTT. This translates into CASSQDRGWEEKLFF. V and J are TRBV4-1 and TRBJ1-4; the match to TRBD1 covers 7 bases. The length of the CDR3 is 15 residues. J was trimmed by 8 bases and V by 0 bases; bases with no gene match: 6. CDR1 is MGHRA and CDR2 is YSYEKL in the germline V gene.

The chain employs TRBV7-2 and TRBJ2-7, with 10 bases that match TRBD1. Trimming cost V 5 bases and J 5 bases; bases outside gene matches: 6. CDR3 length: 14 amino acids. Germline V gives CDR1 SGHTA, CDR2 FQGNSA. The CDR3, as DNA: TGTGCCAGCAGCGAAGACAGGGGGCGCCACGAGCAGTACTTC. It encodes CASSEDRGRHEQYF.

CDR3 sequence reads: CASSQGAGGAKNIQYF. The CDR3 DNA reads TGCGCCAGCAGCCAAGGTGCAGGGGGTGCCAAAAACATTCAGTACTTC. The chain joins TRBV4-3 to TRBJ2-4, with 7 bases aligning to TRBD1. Looked up from germline, CDR1 is LGHNA and CDR2 is YSLEER. V shed 1 base and J 1 base; nucleotides not matched to a gene: 4. The CDR3 has 16 amino acids.

This clone has only a few counts. This specimen includes other DNA sequences encoding the same CDR3. The chain combines TRBV12-5 with TRBJ1-1, with D perhaps TRBD1 (6 bases). The V gene lost 2 bases and the J gene lost 5 bases, with 9 bases spanning the gap. The CDR3 has 13 amino acids. The V gene's germline CDR1 is LGHNT and CDR2 FRNRAP. CDR3: CASGLRGGTEAFF. Written as DNA, the CDR3 is TGTGCTAGTGGTTTGAGAGGGGGAACTGAAGCTTTCTTT.

The V gene is TRBV6-6, the J gene TRBJ1-1; D possibly corresponds to TRBD1 (6 bases). V was cut by 2 bases and J by 4 bases, with 14 bases left in between. The CDR3 consists of 15 residues. Germline V gene data show CDR1 as MNHNY and CDR2 as SVGAGI (reference sequence). For the CDR3, the DNA is TGTGCCAGCAGTTACCCCAGGGAGGGGGGCACTGAAGCTTTCTTT. This gives the protein CASSYPREGGTEAFF.